This TCR beta chain is drawn from a study of blood T cell repertoires in COVID-19. About the research overall: There were acute and convalescent COVID-19 samples, and they came from the United States, Italy and Spain.

Original handling: Nucleated cell number was recorded as an estimate derived from reference gene primer amplification. The repertoire was sequenced with immunoSEQ multiplex PCR; TCRdb's copy has only in-frame clones and lacks some. That table furnishes V, J and clone size, whereas the DNA furnished D and trimming. The top ten hold approximately 0.62% of the sample, which has roughly 200,000 clones, 85% to 90% seen once. The sequence came from a middle-aged man with acute or convalescent COVID-19. What was sequenced was peripheral blood.

For the CDR3, the DNA is TGTGCCAGCAGCCCGACAGGCTTCTCTGGAAACACCATATATTTT. Amino acid sequence: CASSPTGFSGNTIYF. The chain employs TRBV6-5 and TRBJ1-3; TRBD1 might be the D (6 bases). V gave up 6 bases and J gave up 0 bases, with 12 bases separating them. The CDR3 is made up of 15 amino acids. The germline V gene encodes CDR1 MNHEY and CDR2 SVGAGI.